Below are 9 T cell receptor beta chains sequenced from a single sample in a study of blood T cell repertoires in COVID-19 (dated by TCRdb to 2020 to 2021). Receptor libraries were prepared by the immunoSEQ multiplex PCR assay. TCRdb's version of the immuneACCESS table is confined to in-frame rearrangements and falls short of the full clone set. An unresolved V gene accounts for under half of the shortfall where checked; the remainder is of unknown origin. This sample is represented by 45,000 to 70,000 clones; roughly 80% of them were singletons. The ten largest clones add up to around 19% of the sample. Sequencing was carried out using peripheral blood. These TCRs come from a woman in her forties or fifties with active or convalescent COVID-19.

The chain is built from TRBV5-6 and TRBJ2-5; D gene unclear. CDR1 SGHDT and CDR2 YYEEEE come from the germline V gene. CDR3 length: 13 residues. V was shortened by 2 bases and J by 1 base, with 6 bases between the two germline ends. The CDR3 loop reads CASSLSLQETQYF. DNA of the CDR3: TGTGCCAGCAGCTTATCCCTCCAAGAGACCCAGTACTTC.

V usage is TRBV21-1 and J usage is TRBJ2-1; the table names TRBD1, a call not compared with the DNA. TRBV21-1 has pseudogene status. The CDR3 contains 14 residues. DNA of the CDR3: TGTGCCAGCAGCACGCAGGGGATCCACAATGAGCAGTTCTTC. Its translation is CASSTQGIHNEQFF.

The chain carries TRBV5-4 and TRBJ2-3; TRBD2 aligns across 7 bases. The germline gives CDR1 SGHNT, CDR2 YYREEE (reference sequence). V shed 4 bases and J 1 base; nucleotides not matched to a gene: 12. CDR3 length: 17 residues. The CDR3 DNA reads TGTGCCAGCAGCCCCCCTCCTAGCGGCCGACGCACAGATACGCAGTATTTT. Its protein product is CASSPPPSGRRTDTQYF.

The chain carries TRBV3-1 (or the pseudogene TRBV3-2) and TRBJ2-7; 9 nucleotides line up with TRBD2. The germline V gene has CDR1 LGHDT and CDR2 YNNKEL (reference sequence). The junction had 4 bases not matched to a gene; V was cut back by 3 bases and J by 1 base. The CDR3 sequence is 15 residues long. CDR3 residues: CASSHATSGSYEQYF. CDR3 sequence (DNA): TGTGCCAGCAGCCATGCGACTAGCGGTTCCTACGAGCAGTACTTC.

The chain couples TRBV19 to TRBJ1-2, with 10 bases lining up with TRBD1. The germline CDR1 and CDR2 sequences are LNHDA and SQIVND (reference sequence). J lost 6 bases, V lost 3 bases, and 7 bases had no gene match. The CDR3 extends over 15 amino acids. The CDR3 DNA sequence: TGTGCCAGTAGTATCCCGGGACAGGGGCAGGATGGCTACACCTTC. It specifies CASSIPGQGQDGYTF.

This rearrangement joins TRBV27 to TRBJ1-4; D gene unclear. The ends were cut back, 6 bases at V and 3 bases at J, with 14 bases in the middle. This CDR3 has 15 amino acids. The V gene's germline CDR1 is MNHEY and CDR2 SMNVEV (reference sequence). The CDR3 loop is CASSLAVPSNEKLFF. The CDR3 nucleotides are TGTGCCAGCAGCTTGGCAGTTCCATCTAATGAAAAACTGTTTTTT.

The V gene is TRBV7-2, the J gene TRBJ2-5, with D possibly TRBD1 on 6 matching bases. The CDR3 spans 14 residues. CDR1 and CDR2 from the germline V gene are SGHTA and FQGNSA. Deletions cut 0 bases from V and 6 bases from J, with 11 bases between. The CDR3 here is CASSLAWQGQTQYF. CDR3 nucleotides: TGTGCCAGCAGCTTAGCGTGGCAGGGGCAGACCCAGTACTTC.

The chain uses TRBV6-5 and TRBJ1-5, with TRBD1 as a possible D gene (5 bases). The germline CDR1 and CDR2 sequences are MNHEY and SVGAGI. The CDR3 runs 13 residues. Between the trimmed V and J ends, which lost 5 bases and 5 bases, there was a span of 10 bases. The chain's CDR3 is CASSIREDQPQHF. The CDR3 DNA reads TGTGCCAGCAGTATCAGGGAAGATCAGCCCCAGCATTTT.

This sequence joins TRBV5-4 and TRBJ2-7, with D possibly matching TRBD2 (6 bases). The germline gives CDR1 SGHNT, CDR2 YYREEE (reference sequence). The CDR3 sequence is 13 residues long. Trimming cost V 3 bases and J 7 bases, with 14 bases left between them. Written as DNA, the CDR3 is TGTGCCAGCAGCTGGGGGACTCTGGGTGAGCAGTACTTC. This sequence encodes CASSWGTLGEQYF.